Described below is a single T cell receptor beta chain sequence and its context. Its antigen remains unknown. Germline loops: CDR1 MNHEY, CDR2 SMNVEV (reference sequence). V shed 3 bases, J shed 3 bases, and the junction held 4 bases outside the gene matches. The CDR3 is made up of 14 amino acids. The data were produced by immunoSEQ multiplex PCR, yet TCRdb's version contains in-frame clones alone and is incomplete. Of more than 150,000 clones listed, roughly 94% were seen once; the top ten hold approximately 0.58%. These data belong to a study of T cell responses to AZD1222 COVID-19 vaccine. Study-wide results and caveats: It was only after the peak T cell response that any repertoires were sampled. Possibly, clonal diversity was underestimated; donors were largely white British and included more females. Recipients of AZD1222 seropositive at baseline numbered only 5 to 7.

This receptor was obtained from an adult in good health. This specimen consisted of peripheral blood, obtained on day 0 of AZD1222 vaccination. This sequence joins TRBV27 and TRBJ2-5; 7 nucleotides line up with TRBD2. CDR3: CASSFRAGEETQYF. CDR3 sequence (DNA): TGTGCCAGCAGTTTTCGGGCGGGAGAAGAGACCCAGTACTTC.